One and the same sample provided the 20 T cell receptor beta chains below, sequenced in a study of glioma-infiltrating T cells after dendritic cell vaccination listed by TCRdb under 2016. Receptor libraries were prepared by the immunoSEQ multiplex PCR assay. As stored in TCRdb, this immuneACCESS dataset retains in-frame rearrangements with V and J assigned. A fraction of the clones does not appear; measured against another copy, unresolved V genes explain less than half of the discrepancy, and the remainder lacks a known reason. Here the sample has around 92,000 clones; around 80% occur a single time. The ten largest clones represent 5.4% of the sample. The time point label corresponds to: after dendritic cell vaccination, including at tumor progression/relapse. The specimen was blood, collected after dendritic cell vaccination. The receptors were gathered from a human donor with glioblastoma.

The J gene is TRBJ2-3, the V gene TRBV29-1; D is uncertain. CDR1 and CDR2 from the germline V gene are SQVTM and ANQGSEA. V lost 6 bases and J 5 bases, leaving 6 bases between the germline ends. The CDR3 contains 10 residues. The CDR3 DNA sequence: TGCAGCGTGTTCCAAGATACGCAGTATTTT. It translates to CSVFQDTQYF.

V is TRBV7-2 and J is TRBJ2-5; a weak D match, TRBD2 (6 bases). The tail of the sequence fits TRBJ2-7 better, so the J call may be wrong. CDR1 and CDR2 (germline): SGHTA, FQGNSA. CDR3 length equals 14 residues. CDR3 loop: CASSLGLVSHEQYF. DNA for the CDR3: TGTGCCAGCAGCTTAGGACTAGTATCCCACGAGCAGTACTTC.

This chain joins TRBV5-1 and TRBJ2-2, with 7 bases aligning to TRBD1. After removal of 7 bases from V and 1 base from J, the junction contained 4 bases not matched to a gene. Per germline, CDR1 SGHRS and CDR2 YFSETQ. This CDR3 has 14 amino acids. The DNA for the CDR3 is TGCGCCAGCCACGACAGGGAGAACACCGGGGAGCTGTTTTTT. Translating it yields CASHDRENTGELFF.

The chain is built from TRBV4-1 and TRBJ2-1, with 11 bases that match TRBD2. With V trimmed by 3 bases and J by 7 bases, 5 bases remained unmatched. The CDR3 extends over 15 amino acids. Germline V gene lookup returns CDR1 MGHRA and CDR2 YSYEKL. The CDR3 protein is CASSHTSGRANEQFF. In DNA form, the CDR3 reads TGCGCCAGCAGCCATACTAGCGGGAGAGCGAATGAGCAGTTCTTC.

This clone has just a few counts. The same CDR3 arises from other DNA sequences in this sample as well. V and J are TRBV18 and TRBJ1-4; no clear D gene. V shed 3 bases and J shed 0 bases, with 5 bases lying between them. CDR1 is KGHSH and CDR2 is LQKENI in the germline V gene. This CDR3 comprises 14 residues. CDR3 sequence (DNA): TGTGCCAGCTCACCGGCAGCAACTAATGAAAAACTGTTTTTT. It specifies CASSPAATNEKLFF.

V is TRBV5-1 and J is TRBJ2-3, with 9 bases aligning to TRBD2. Trimming at V came to 4 bases and at J to 4 bases, leaving 10 bases not matched to a gene. The CDR3 has 16 amino acids. Germline V gene lookup returns CDR1 SGHRS and CDR2 YFSETQ. CDR3 region: CASSLARGGPADTQYF. CDR3 DNA: TGCGCCAGCAGCCTGGCGCGGGGGGGCCCCGCAGATACGCAGTATTTT.

The chain carries TRBV6-6 and TRBJ2-3; D gene ambiguous. The CDR3 loop spans 12 amino acids. With 4 bases removed from V and 2 bases from J, the gap between germline ends came to 4 bases. Per the germline V gene, CDR1 is MNHNY and CDR2 is SVGAGI (reference sequence). CDR3: CASSSYTDTQYF. The CDR3 DNA sequence: TGTGCCAGCAGTTCCTACACAGATACGCAGTATTTT.

The V gene is TRBV5-1, the J gene TRBJ2-1, with 8 bases fitting TRBD1. CDR1 and CDR2 from the germline V gene are SGHRS and YFSETQ. The CDR3 runs 16 residues. With 4 bases clipped from V and 3 bases from J, the junction kept 9 bases outside the gene matches. CDR3 coding DNA: TGCGCCAGCAGCACTTCAGGACAGGGAATCTACAATGAGCAGTTCTTC. It codes for CASSTSGQGIYNEQFF.

The chain is built from TRBV6-5 and TRBJ2-7; D call uncertain. The CDR3 is 14 amino acids. Between the trimmed V and J ends, which lost 0 bases and 0 bases, there was a span of 6 bases. The germline V gene has CDR1 MNHEY and CDR2 SVGAGI. The CDR3 loop reads CASSYSVSSYEQYF. The DNA for the CDR3 is TGTGCCAGCAGTTACTCGGTCAGCTCCTACGAGCAGTACTTC.

This clone occurred a few times. The chain has TRBV5-1 and TRBJ1-4; 8 bases map to TRBD1. Germline values: CDR1 SGHRS, CDR2 YFSETQ. With 4 bases clipped from V and 8 bases from J, the junction kept 7 bases outside the gene matches. The CDR3 spans 14 residues. The CDR3 is CASSPGQETEKLFF. The CDR3 nucleotides read TGCGCCAGCAGCCCGGGACAGGAGACCGAAAAACTGTTTTTT.

The chain links TRBV28 to TRBJ1-5, with TRBD1 identical over 11 bases. Germline loops: CDR1 MDHEN, CDR2 SYDVKM. The junction had 5 bases not matched to a gene; V was cut back by 6 bases and J by 4 bases. CDR3 size: 15 residues. For the CDR3, the DNA is TGTGCCAGCAGCCCGGGACAGGGGGTAAATCAGCCCCAGCATTTT. Translation: CASSPGQGVNQPQHF. Variable domain in full (rest from reference TRBV28 and TRBJ1-5): DVKVTQSSRYLVKRTGEKVFLECVQDMDHENMFWYRQDPGLGLRLIYFSYDVKMKEKGDIPEGYSVSREKKERFSLILESASTNQTSMYLCASSPGQGVNQPQHFGDGTRLSIL.

The J gene is TRBJ1-5, the V gene TRBV19, with a tentative D call TRBD1 (6 bases). The ends were cut back, 5 bases at V and 6 bases at J, with 14 bases in the middle. Germline CDR1 and CDR2: LNHDA and SQIVND (reference sequence). The CDR3 totals 14 residues. The CDR3 bases are TGTGCCAGTAGTGATCCATCACAGGGTCAGCCCCAGCATTTT. Residues: CASSDPSQGQPQHF.

This chain connects TRBV30 to TRBJ2-1, with TRBD2 as a possible D gene (5 bases). The CDR3 extends over 15 amino acids. Germline CDR1 is GTSNPN and CDR2 is SVGIG (reference sequence). The V gene lost 0 bases and the J gene lost 3 bases, with 12 bases spanning the gap. CDR3 residues: CAWSVTLAFYNEQFF. The CDR3 DNA is TGTGCCTGGAGTGTAACCCTAGCCTTCTACAATGAGCAGTTCTTC.

The chain uses TRBV30 and TRBJ1-2; D uncertain. V gave up 7 bases and J gave up 0 bases, with 9 bases separating them. The CDR3 length is 12 residues. Germline lookup yields CDR1 GTSNPN and CDR2 SVGIG (reference sequence). The CDR3 DNA follows: TGTGCCTCTACGGGATCTAACTATGGCTACACCTTC. Residues: CASTGSNYGYTF.

The J gene is TRBJ1-2, the V gene TRBV19; 7 bases are a match to TRBD1. The CDR3 runs to 18 residues. V lost 6 bases to trimming and J lost 4 bases; unmatched junction nucleotides: 20. Germline V lookup: CDR1 LNHDA, CDR2 SQIVND (reference sequence). CDR3 nucleotide sequence: TGTGCCAGTAGGAAAACATTTCCGGGACAGCTCGCTCTCTATGGCTACACCTTC. As protein: CASRKTFPGQLALYGYTF.

The chain links TRBV30 to TRBJ2-7; 7 nucleotides line up with TRBD2. V lost 3 bases, J lost 3 bases, and 2 bases stayed unmatched. This CDR3 comprises 12 residues. Germline CDR1 is GTSNPN and CDR2 is SVGIG (reference sequence). CDR3 bases: TGTGCCTGGAGGCCTAGCGGCTACGAGCAGTACTTC. It yields the protein CAWRPSGYEQYF.

The chain links TRBV30 to TRBJ1-6, with D maybe TRBD1 (6 bases). The CDR3 covers 13 residues. Trimming took 0 bases from V and 11 from J, leaving 11 bases between them. CDR1 GTSNPN and CDR2 SVGIG come from the germline V gene (reference sequence). As DNA, the CDR3 is TGTGCCTGGAGTGTACGAGCAGGGGCACCCCTCCACTTT. Amino acid sequence: CAWSVRAGAPLHF.

This CDR3 reads CASSRTSGRQETQYF. CDR3 DNA: TGCGCCAGCAGCCGGACTAGCGGTAGACAAGAGACCCAGTACTTC. V gene TRBV4-1 combines with J gene TRBJ2-5, with 10 bases that match TRBD2. The CDR3 is 15 residues long. Per germline, CDR1 MGHRA and CDR2 YSYEKL. The V segment lost 4 bases and the J segment 2 bases; nucleotides outside the gene matches: 4.

The gene calls are TRBV5-4 and TRBJ1-1; tentative D call: TRBD1 (6 bases). The V gene lost 4 bases and the J gene lost 6 bases, with 16 bases spanning the gap. Germline V gene sequence: CDR1 SGHNT, CDR2 YYREEE (reference sequence). This CDR3 contains 14 residues. The CDR3 spells CASSPGGRSAEAFF. CDR3 bases: TGTGCCAGCAGCCCGGGGGGCAGAAGCGCTGAAGCTTTCTTT.

This clone has a handful of counts. The V and J genes are TRBV30 and TRBJ1-4; 8 bases are a match to TRBD1. The V segment lost 3 bases and the J segment 8 bases; nucleotides outside the gene matches: 11. This CDR3 region has 15 residues. Looked up from germline, CDR1 is GTSNPN and CDR2 is SVGIG (reference sequence). The CDR3 region is CAWSHEDRANEKLFF. The CDR3 DNA follows: TGTGCCTGGAGCCACGAGGACAGGGCCAACGAAAAACTGTTTTTT.